These 21 T cell receptor beta chains share one sample of origin, sequenced in a study of T cell responses to AZD1222 COVID-19 vaccine. The method was immunoSEQ multiplex PCR; TCRdb's version includes in-frame clones alone and lacks a portion of them. The sample records roughly 120,000 clones, over 80% being singletons. The source material was peripheral blood, sampled 28 days after the second AZD1222 dose. The receptors were gathered from an adult who received the AZD1222 COVID-19 vaccine.

CDR3 DNA: TGTGCCACCAGTGATCAAGAAGGTGAGCAGTTCTTC. Amino acid sequence: CATSDQEGEQFF. The genes are TRBV24-1 and TRBJ2-1; D uncertain. Trimming left V 3 bases short and J 9 bases short, with 8 bases between. Germline V lookup: CDR1 KGHDR, CDR2 SFDVKD. CDR3 length: 12 residues.

The chain uses TRBV6-5 and TRBJ2-7, with 8 positions matching TRBD2. Germline V gene lookup returns CDR1 MNHEY and CDR2 SVGAGI. The V segment lost 5 bases and the J segment 9 bases; nucleotides outside the gene matches: 6. The CDR3 has 12 residues. CDR3 sequence: CASSPNSGVQYF. CDR3 nucleotides: TGTGCCAGCAGTCCAAATAGCGGGGTGCAGTACTTC.

The gene calls are TRBV9 and TRBJ1-4; 7 nucleotides match TRBD1. Trimming removed 1 base from V and 1 base from J; junction bases left unmatched: 4. The CDR3 is 16 residues long. Per the germline V gene, CDR1 is SGDLS and CDR2 is YYNGEE. Here the CDR3 reads CASSVNPGGTNEKLFF. The CDR3 nucleotides read TGTGCCAGCAGCGTAAATCCAGGGGGAACTAATGAAAAACTGTTTTTT.

This clone was picked up one time. The V gene is TRBV9, the J gene TRBJ1-4, with D perhaps TRBD1 (5 bases). Germline CDR1 and CDR2: SGDLS and YYNGEE. CDR3 length equals 19 residues. V lost 0 bases, J lost 4 bases, and 22 bases lay in between. CDR3 sequence: CASSVGPLGSTGFNEKLFF. The CDR3 bases are TGTGCCAGCAGCGTAGGCCCCCTAGGATCAACAGGATTTAATGAAAAACTGTTTTTT.

Turning to this clone: At one of its ends the junction is not consistent with the germline gene, which may arise from a read error. The rearrangement joins TRBV7-6 to TRBJ2-7; TRBD2 matches at 7 bases. Per the germline V gene, CDR1 is SGHVS and CDR2 is FNYEAQ. The CDR3 is 16 amino acids. The CDR3 region is CASNLLLGGGRHEQYF. As DNA, the CDR3 is TGTGCCAGCAACTTATTATTAGGCGGGGGACGCCACGAGCAGTACTTC.

In its sample, this clone was seen once. This chain joins TRBV2 and TRBJ1-6; D gene unclear. The CDR3 has 15 residues. The V end was cut by 4 bases, the J end by 1 base, with 8 bases between. Germline V gives CDR1 SNHLY, CDR2 FYNNEI. CDR3 amino acids: CASSVVVSYNSPLHF. The CDR3 region has the DNA TGTGCCAGCAGTGTAGTAGTTTCCTATAATTCACCCCTCCACTTT.

The chain recombines TRBV5-4 with TRBJ1-2, with TRBD1 identical over 9 bases. This CDR3 has 17 amino acids. The trim removed 2 bases at V and 0 bases at J, leaving 8 bases unmatched. The germline gives CDR1 SGHNT, CDR2 YYREEE (reference sequence). The CDR3: CASSLGQGRGANYGYTF. The DNA of the CDR3 is TGTGCCAGCAGCTTAGGACAGGGGAGGGGAGCTAACTATGGCTACACCTTC.

The chain recombines TRBV7-2 with TRBJ1-2; perhaps TRBD1 as D (5 bases). Looked up from germline, CDR1 is SGHTA and CDR2 is FQGNSA. The CDR3 runs 13 residues. V was clipped by 1 base and J by 7 bases, with 10 bases between them. The CDR3 sequence is CASSLEWGGGYTF. CDR3 bases: TGTGCCAGCAGCTTAGAATGGGGGGGTGGCTACACCTTC.

The J gene is TRBJ1-5, the V gene TRBV18; D call uncertain. Trimming shortened V by 6 bases and J by 0 bases, and 9 bases separated the two germline ends. CDR3 size: 14 residues. Germline V gives CDR1 KGHSH, CDR2 LQKENI. The CDR3 DNA follows: TGTGCCAGCTCTGCAATGGATAGCAATCAGCCCCAGCATTTT. This encodes CASSAMDSNQPQHF. The full variable domain, its missing parts supplied by reference TRBV18 and TRBJ1-5, is NAGVMQNPRHLVRRRGQEARLRCSPMKGHSHVYWYRQLPEEGLKFMVYLQKENIIDESGMPKERFSAEFPKEGPSILRIQQVVRGDSAAYFCASSAMDSNQPQHFGDGTRLSIL.

V is TRBV6-4 and J is TRBJ2-1; no clear D gene. The CDR3 is 13 residues long. With 3 bases removed from V and 9 bases from J, the gap between germline ends came to 12 bases. CDR1 and CDR2 (germline): MRHNA, SNTAGT. The CDR3 sequence is CASSDLTSTEQFF. The CDR3 bases are TGTGCCAGCAGTGATCTGACGAGTACTGAGCAGTTCTTC.

This chain joins TRBV28 and TRBJ2-7; TRBD2 matches 8 bases. Germline V gene data show CDR1 as MDHEN and CDR2 as SYDVKM. The CDR3 contains 14 residues. Trimming took 11 bases from V and 5 from J; bases not matched to a gene: 14. CDR3 loop: CAASSGGLFDEQYF. The CDR3 DNA is TGTGCCGCATCCTCGGGAGGGCTTTTCGACGAGCAGTACTTC.

In its sample, this clone was seen once. The rearrangement joins TRBV7-8 to TRBJ2-7, with 10 bases lining up with TRBD2. The CDR3 totals 15 residues. Germline CDR1 reads SGHVS; CDR2 reads FQNEAQ. Trimming cost V 0 bases and J 3 bases; bases outside gene matches: 2. The CDR3 sequence is CASSLAASGGYEQYF. The CDR3 bases are TGTGCCAGCAGCTTAGCTGCTAGCGGGGGCTACGAGCAGTACTTC.

V is TRBV3-1 (or the pseudogene TRBV3-2) and J is TRBJ2-1, with D unclear. Trimming shortened V by 0 bases and J by 4 bases, and 13 bases separated the two germline ends. Germline values: CDR1 LGHDT, CDR2 YNNKEL (reference sequence). The CDR3 is 16 amino acids. The CDR3 DNA follows: TGTGCCAGCAGCCAAGATTCAGGACGGGCATACAATGAGCAGTTCTTC. Amino acids: CASSQDSGRAYNEQFF.

The chain joins TRBV15 to TRBJ1-2; D is possibly TRBD1 (6 bases). With 0 bases removed from V and 4 bases from J, the gap between germline ends came to 9 bases. This CDR3 spans 14 amino acids. Germline assignment: CDR1 LNHNV and CDR2 YYDKDF (reference sequence). Here the CDR3 reads CATSREIGGYGYTF. CDR3 nucleotide sequence: TGTGCCACCAGCAGAGAAATAGGGGGCTATGGCTACACCTTC.

The chain uses TRBV28 and TRBJ1-6; D might be TRBD1 (5 bases). Germline values: CDR1 MDHEN, CDR2 SYDVKM. Trimming cost V 2 bases and J 6 bases, with 8 bases left between them. CDR3 size: 14 residues. The CDR3 loop is CASSLRQTNSPLHF. The CDR3 DNA sequence: TGTGCCAGCAGTTTAAGACAGACTAATTCACCCCTCCACTTT.

The rearrangement links TRBV18 to TRBJ1-1; TRBD1 matches 8 bases. Trimming took 2 bases from V and 8 from J; bases not matched to a gene: 7. The CDR3 totals 14 residues. Germline V gene sequence: CDR1 KGHSH, CDR2 LQKENI. The CDR3 loop is CASSPSLRDREAFF. In DNA, the CDR3 is TGTGCCAGCTCACCATCTCTCCGGGACAGGGAAGCTTTCTTT. Full variable domain (rest looked up from reference TRBV18 and TRBJ1-1): NAGVMQNPRHLVRRRGQEARLRCSPMKGHSHVYWYRQLPEEGLKFMVYLQKENIIDESGMPKERFSAEFPKEGPSILRIQQVVRGDSAAYFCASSPSLRDREAFFGQGTRLTVV.

CDR3 protein: CASSQDGRAEGQPQHF. CDR3 nucleotides: TGTGCCAGCAGCCAAGATGGCCGGGCAGAGGGTCAGCCCCAGCATTTT. J is TRBJ1-5 and V is TRBV3-1 (or the pseudogene TRBV3-2); D call uncertain. Per germline, CDR1 LGHDT and CDR2 YNNKEL (reference sequence). The ends were cut back, 0 bases at V and 6 bases at J, with 15 bases in the middle. The CDR3 covers 16 residues.

The rearrangement links TRBV19 to TRBJ2-2, with D possibly TRBD1 on 6 matching bases. V gave up 6 bases and J gave up 4 bases, with 15 bases separating them. Germline lookup yields CDR1 LNHDA and CDR2 SQIVND (reference sequence). This CDR3 comprises 15 residues. In nucleotides, the CDR3 is TGTGCCAGTAGGGTACAGGGATCCAGCACCGGGGAGCTGTTTTTT. Encoded protein: CASRVQGSSTGELFF.

The V and J genes are TRBV28 and TRBJ1-4; the D is unclear. The CDR3 consists of 17 residues. Trimming stripped 2 bases from V and 0 bases from J, with 13 bases between. The V gene's germline CDR1 is MDHEN and CDR2 SYDVKM. The CDR3 loop is CASSLPPTTSTNEKLFF. CDR3 nucleotide sequence: TGTGCCAGCAGTTTACCGCCCACAACGTCAACTAATGAAAAACTGTTTTTT. Full variable domain (remainder filled in from reference TRBV28 and TRBJ1-4): DVKVTQSSRYLVKRTGEKVFLECVQDMDHENMFWYRQDPGLGLRLIYFSYDVKMKEKGDIPEGYSVSREKKERFSLILESASTNQTSMYLCASSLPPTTSTNEKLFFGSGTQLSVL.

This clone was recorded only once. This chain links TRBV29-1 with TRBJ1-4; D is unclear. The CDR3 consists of 16 residues. V lost 4 bases and J lost 7, with 22 bases in between. Germline lookup yields CDR1 SQVTM and CDR2 ANQGSEA. The CDR3: CSVAPPGYLVGEKLFF. CDR3 nucleotides: TGCAGCGTTGCCCCGCCCGGATACCTGGTGGGTGAAAAACTGTTTTTT.

The chain joins TRBV29-1 to TRBJ1-4; perhaps TRBD1 as D (5 bases). Trimming stripped 4 bases from V and 0 bases from J, with 18 bases between. The V gene's germline CDR1 is SQVTM and CDR2 ANQGSEA. This CDR3 is built from 17 residues. CDR3 coding DNA: TGCAGCGTTGTTGGGGATGCGACAGATGCAACTAATGAAAAACTGTTTTTT. The encoded protein is CSVVGDATDATNEKLFF.